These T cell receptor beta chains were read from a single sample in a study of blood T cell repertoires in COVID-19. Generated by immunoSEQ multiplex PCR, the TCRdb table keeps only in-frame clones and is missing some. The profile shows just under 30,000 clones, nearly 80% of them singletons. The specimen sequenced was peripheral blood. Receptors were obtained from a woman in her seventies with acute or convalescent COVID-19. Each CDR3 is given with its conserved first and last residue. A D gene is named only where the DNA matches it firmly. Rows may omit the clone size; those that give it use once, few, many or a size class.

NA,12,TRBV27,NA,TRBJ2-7,TGTGCCACTTCGGGGGGCCGCTACGAGCAGTACTTC,CATSGGRYEQYF
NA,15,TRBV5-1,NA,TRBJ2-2,TGCGCCAGCAGCTTGGAAGGGAGAAACACCGGGGAGCTGTTTTTT,CASSLEGRNTGELFF
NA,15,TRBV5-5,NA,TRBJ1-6,TGTGCCAGCAGCTTGAGTGGGGCGGGGAATTCACCCCTCCACTTT,CASSLSGAGNSPLHF
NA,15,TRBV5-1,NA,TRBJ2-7,TGCGCCAGCAGCTTGGGGTTTCAGGGTTCGTACGAGCAGTACTTC,CASSLGFQGSYEQYF
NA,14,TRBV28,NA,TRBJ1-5,TGTGCCAGCAGTCCAACAGGTCTCGGACAGCCCCAGCATTTT,CASSPTGLGQPQHF
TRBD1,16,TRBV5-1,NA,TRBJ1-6,TGCGCCAGCAGCTTGTTGGGTACAGGGGGATATTCACCCCTCCACTTT,CASSLLGTGGYSPLHF
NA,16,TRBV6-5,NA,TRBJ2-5,TGTGCCAGCAGTTACGTGGGGGCGCGGAGGCAAGAGACCCAGTACTTC,CASSYVGARRQETQYF
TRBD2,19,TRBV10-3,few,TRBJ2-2,TGTGCCATCAGTGCCTCTGCGACTAGCGGGGGGGCGGACACCGGGGAGCTGTTTTTT,CAISASATSGGADTGELFF
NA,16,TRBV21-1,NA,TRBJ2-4,TGTGCCAGCAGCAAAGGGGACAGGAAAGCCAAAAACATTCAGTACTTC,CASSKGDRKAKNIQYF
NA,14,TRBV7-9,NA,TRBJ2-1,TGTGCCAGCAGCCCGGACAGACCCTACAATGAGCAGTTCTTC,CASSPDRPYNEQFF
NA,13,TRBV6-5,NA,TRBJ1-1,TGTGCCAGCAGGGACCGGGAGGTCGATGAAGCTTTCTTT,CASRDREVDEAFF
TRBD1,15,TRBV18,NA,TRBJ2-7,TGTGCCAGCTCACCTTCGACAGGGTCCGCCTACGAGCAGTACTTC,CASSPSTGSAYEQYF
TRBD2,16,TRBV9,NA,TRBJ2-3,TGTGCCAGCGGGGGGATCGGACTAGCAGGCACAGATACGCAGTATTTT,CASGGIGLAGTDTQYF
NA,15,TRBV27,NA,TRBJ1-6,TGTGCCAGCCGCTCTCGCGGGGGCCTTAATTCACCCCTCCACTTT,CASRSRGGLNSPLHF
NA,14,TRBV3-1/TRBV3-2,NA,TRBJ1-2,TGTGCCAGCAGTCCCGCATGGGGGGGTCATGGCTACACCTTC,CASSPAWGGHGYTF
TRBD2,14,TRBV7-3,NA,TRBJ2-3,TGTGCCAGCAGCGTCGGGGGTAGCGGGGAGACGCAGTATTTT,CASSVGGSGETQYF
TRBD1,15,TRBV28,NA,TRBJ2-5,TGTGCCAGCAGTTCCCGGGACAGGGGGCTGGAGACCCAGTACTTC,CASSSRDRGLETQYF
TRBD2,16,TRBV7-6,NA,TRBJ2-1,TGTGCCAGCAGCTTACGACTAGCGGGACAATACAATGAGCAGTTCTTC,CASSLRLAGQYNEQFF
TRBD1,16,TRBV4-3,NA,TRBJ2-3,TGCGCCAGCAGCCAAAACAGGGGTAGAGGCACAGATACGCAGTATTTT,CASSQNRGRGTDTQYF
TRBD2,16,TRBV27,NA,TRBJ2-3,TGTGCCAGCAAAATAGCTAGCGGGAGGGGTATAGATACGCAGTATTTT,CASKIASGRGIDTQYF
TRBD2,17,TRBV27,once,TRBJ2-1,TGTGCCAGCAGCAAGTCGGGACTAGCGGGGAACTACAATGAGCAGTTCTTC,CASSKSGLAGNYNEQFF
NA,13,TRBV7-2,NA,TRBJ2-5,TGTGCCAGCAGCTCTAGCGTACTTGAGACCCAGTACTTC,CASSSSVLETQYF
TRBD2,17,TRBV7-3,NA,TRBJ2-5,TGTGCCAGCAGGCCCCCCTTTCGCGGGAGTAAATGGGAGACCCAGTACTTC,CASRPPFRGSKWETQYF
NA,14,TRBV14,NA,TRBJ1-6,TGTGCCAGCAGCCACAGGGGCTATAATTCACCCCTCCACTTT,CASSHRGYNSPLHF
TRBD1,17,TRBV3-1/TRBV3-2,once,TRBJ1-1,TGTGCCAGCAGCCAAGATAATGCGAACAGGGGAACGGCTGAAGCTTTCTTT,CASSQDNANRGTAEAFF
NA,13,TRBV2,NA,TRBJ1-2,TGTGCCAGCAGGGCCGGGGTTAACTATGGCTACACCTTC,CASRAGVNYGYTF
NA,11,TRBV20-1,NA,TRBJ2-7,TGCAGTGCTAGCTATTCCTACGAGCAGTACTTC,CSASYSYEQYF
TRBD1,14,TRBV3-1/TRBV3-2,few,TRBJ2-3,TGTGCCAGCAGCCAAGACCTGGCCGGGACAGGGCAGTATTTT,CASSQDLAGTGQYF
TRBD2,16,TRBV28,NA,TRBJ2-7,TGTGCCAGCAGTCCCCCACGAGCGGGGGGCCTCTACGAGCAGTACTTC,CASSPPRAGGLYEQYF
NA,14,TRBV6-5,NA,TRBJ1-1,TGTGCCAGCAGTTACGGTAGGAGCGGGACTGAAGCTTTCTTT,CASSYGRSGTEAFF
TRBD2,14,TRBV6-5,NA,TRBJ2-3,TGTGCCAGCAGTCGGACTAGCGGGAGAGATACGCAGTATTTT,CASSRTSGRDTQYF
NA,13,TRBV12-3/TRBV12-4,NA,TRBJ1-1,TGTGCCAGCAGTTTAGTGGGGGGGGCTGAAGCTTTCTTT,CASSLVGGAEAFF
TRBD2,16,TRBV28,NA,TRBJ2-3,TGTGCCAGCAGTTTAAGCGGTCTAGCGGGAGGGAATACGCAGTATTTT,CASSLSGLAGGNTQYF
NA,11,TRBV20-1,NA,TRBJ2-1,TGCAGCGGGGACTTCCGCAATGAGCAGTTCTTC,CSGDFRNEQFF
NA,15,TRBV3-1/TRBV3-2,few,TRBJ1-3,TGTGCCAGCAGCCAAGGACAGAGCTCTGGAAACACCATATATTTT,CASSQGQSSGNTIYF
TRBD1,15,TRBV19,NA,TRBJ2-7,TGTGCCAGTAGTACAATGGCCCAGGGGGCAGACGAGCAGTACTTC,CASSTMAQGADEQYF
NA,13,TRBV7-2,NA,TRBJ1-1,TGTGCCAGCAGCCGACAGCGGAACACTGAAGCTTTCTTT,CASSRQRNTEAFF
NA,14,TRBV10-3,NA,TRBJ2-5,TGTGCCATCAGTGAGTCGAAACTTCAAGAGACCCAGTACTTC,CAISESKLQETQYF